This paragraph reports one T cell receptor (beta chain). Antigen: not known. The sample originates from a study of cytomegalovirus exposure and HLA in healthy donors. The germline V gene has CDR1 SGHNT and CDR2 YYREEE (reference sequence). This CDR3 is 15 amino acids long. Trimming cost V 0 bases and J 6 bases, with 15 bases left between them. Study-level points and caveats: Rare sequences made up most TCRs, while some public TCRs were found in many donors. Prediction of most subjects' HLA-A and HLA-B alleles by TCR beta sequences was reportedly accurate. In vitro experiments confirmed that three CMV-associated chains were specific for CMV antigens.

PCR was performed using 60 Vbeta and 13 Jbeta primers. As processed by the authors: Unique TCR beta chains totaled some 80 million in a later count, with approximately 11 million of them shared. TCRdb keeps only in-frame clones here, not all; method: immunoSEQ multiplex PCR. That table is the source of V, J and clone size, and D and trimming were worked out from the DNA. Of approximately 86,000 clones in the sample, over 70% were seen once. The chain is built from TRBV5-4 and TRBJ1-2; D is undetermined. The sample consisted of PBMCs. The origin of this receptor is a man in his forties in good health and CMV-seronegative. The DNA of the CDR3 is TGTGCCAGCAGCTTGGTTGTAACCCGAAACAATGGCTACACCTTC. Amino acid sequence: CASSLVVTRNNGYTF. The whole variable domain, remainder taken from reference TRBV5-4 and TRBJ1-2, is ETGVTQSPTHLIKTRGQQVTLRCSSQSGHNTVSWYQQALGQGPQFIFQYYREEENGRGNFPPRFSGLQFPNYSSELNVNALELDDSALYLCASSLVVTRNNGYTFGSGTRLTVV.